This is a list of T cell receptor beta chains from one sample in a study of shared clonotypes between healthy human individuals. Method: immunoSEQ multiplex PCR; TCRdb's copy keeps in-frame clones and lacks some. This table has some 1,600,000 clones, roughly 98% appearing once. Sequenced: naive CD4+ T cells sorted from blood. Receptors were obtained from a man aged 30-40 years in good health. Both conserved end residues are trimmed from each CDR3. Each record gives: J gene, V gene, CDR3 protein.

j_call: TRBJ2-2
v_call: TRBV19
cdr3_aa: ASSIITSTGELF

j_call: TRBJ2-2
v_call: TRBV18
cdr3_aa: ASALAGGTGELF

j_call: TRBJ1-4
v_call: TRBV5-1
cdr3_aa: ASSRGQGEKLF

j_call: TRBJ2-7
v_call: TRBV11-2
cdr3_aa: ASSLSTLAGGYEQY

j_call: TRBJ2-7
v_call: TRBV6-5
cdr3_aa: ASGTFYEQY

j_call: TRBJ2-4
v_call: TRBV11-2
cdr3_aa: ASSLGLPSGIAKNIQY

j_call: TRBJ1-1
v_call: TRBV9
cdr3_aa: ASSVGGQGNTEAF

j_call: TRBJ2-3
v_call: TRBV13
cdr3_aa: ASSFSGRIDTQY

j_call: TRBJ2-6
v_call: TRBV23-1
cdr3_aa: ASSQSVGGGANVLT

j_call: TRBJ2-7
v_call: TRBV7-2
cdr3_aa: ASKREDSYEQY

j_call: TRBJ2-7
v_call: TRBV7-2
cdr3_aa: ASSQRAASYEQY

j_call: TRBJ1-1
v_call: TRBV7-7
cdr3_aa: ASSLERNTEAF

j_call: TRBJ1-4
v_call: TRBV5-6
cdr3_aa: ASSPWDRGHEKLF

j_call: TRBJ2-5
v_call: TRBV5-1
cdr3_aa: ASSLFLAQETQY

j_call: TRBJ2-7
v_call: TRBV5-4
cdr3_aa: ASSKEGGRYEQY

j_call: TRBJ2-5
v_call: TRBV27
cdr3_aa: ASSLVGQGAGQETQY

j_call: TRBJ2-7
v_call: TRBV14
cdr3_aa: ASSQSQPGGYQY

j_call: TRBJ2-1
v_call: TRBV9
cdr3_aa: ASSLAGTPPNEQF

j_call: TRBJ1-2
v_call: TRBV28
cdr3_aa: ASGQDGGR

j_call: TRBJ2-7
v_call: TRBV5-5
cdr3_aa: ASTLLRENEQY

j_call: TRBJ2-5
v_call: TRBV27
cdr3_aa: ASSRTGTRPETQY

j_call: TRBJ1-5
v_call: TRBV19
cdr3_aa: ASRRTGGQPQH

j_call: TRBJ2-2
v_call: TRBV7-2
cdr3_aa: ASSLLTASGRAHAGELF

j_call: TRBJ2-5
v_call: TRBV27
cdr3_aa: ASSLSILDLDVKTQY

j_call: TRBJ2-7
v_call: TRBV9
cdr3_aa: ASSPGTVDYERY

j_call: TRBJ2-1
v_call: TRBV5-1
cdr3_aa: ASSSGTRLYNEQF

j_call: TRBJ2-5
v_call: TRBV13
cdr3_aa: ASSLGKTQY

j_call: TRBJ1-3
v_call: TRBV5-6
cdr3_aa: ASSSPGHSGNTIY

j_call: TRBJ1-2
v_call: TRBV7-2
cdr3_aa: ASSLVVSEPYGYT

j_call: TRBJ2-6
v_call: TRBV5-1
cdr3_aa: ASSRLVSGANVLT

j_call: TRBJ2-3
v_call: TRBV20-1
cdr3_aa: SALNPDTQY

j_call: TRBJ2-1
v_call: TRBV29-1
cdr3_aa: SISGGGMDNEQF